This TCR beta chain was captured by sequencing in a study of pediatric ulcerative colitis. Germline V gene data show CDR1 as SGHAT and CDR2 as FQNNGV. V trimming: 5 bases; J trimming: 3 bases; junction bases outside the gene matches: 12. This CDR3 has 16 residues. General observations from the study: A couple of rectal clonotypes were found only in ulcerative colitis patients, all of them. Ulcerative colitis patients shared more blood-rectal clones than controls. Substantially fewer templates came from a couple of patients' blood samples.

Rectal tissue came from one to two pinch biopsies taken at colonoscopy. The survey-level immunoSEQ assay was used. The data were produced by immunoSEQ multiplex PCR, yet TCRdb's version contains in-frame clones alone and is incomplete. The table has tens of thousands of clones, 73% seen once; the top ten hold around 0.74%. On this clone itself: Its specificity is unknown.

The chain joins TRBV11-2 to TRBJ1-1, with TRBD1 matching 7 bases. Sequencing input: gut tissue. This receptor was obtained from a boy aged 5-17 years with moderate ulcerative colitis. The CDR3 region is CASSPGHRGGDTEAFF. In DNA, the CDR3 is TGTGCCAGCAGCCCCGGACACAGGGGAGGGGACACTGAAGCTTTCTTT.